One sample yielded the 12 T cell receptor beta chains listed below, sequenced in a study of cytomegalovirus exposure and HLA in healthy donors. Assay: immunoSEQ multiplex PCR; the TCRdb copy retains only in-frame clones and omits some. Of under 200,000 clones in the sample, less than 90% were seen once. Sequenced sample: PBMCs. The receptors come from a woman in her twenties or thirties in good health and CMV-seronegative.

The chain couples TRBV7-6 to TRBJ2-6; maybe TRBD1 (5 bases). This CDR3 has 12 amino acids. V was clipped by 8 bases and J by 4 bases, with 6 bases between them. In germline, CDR1 is SGHVS, CDR2 FNYEAQ. The DNA of the CDR3 is TGTGCCAGCGGGGCCGGGGCCAACGTCCTGACTTTC. Its translation is CASGAGANVLTF.

The V gene is TRBV2, the J gene TRBJ2-7; 10 positions agree with TRBD1. Germline CDR1 reads SNHLY; CDR2 reads FYNNEI. The CDR3 sequence is 15 residues long. After removal of 8 bases from V and 4 bases from J, the junction contained 11 bases not matched to a gene. The CDR3 reads CASGLRGTGVYEQYF. CDR3 in DNA: TGTGCCAGCGGCCTCAGGGGGACAGGGGTGTACGAGCAGTACTTC.

The CDR3 bases are TGTGCCAGCAGTTTTGCCCCGTCAGATACGCAGTATTTT. It translates to CASSFAPSDTQYF. The rearrangement uses TRBV27 and TRBJ2-3; no reliable D call. V was cut by 3 bases and J by 4 bases, with 8 bases left in between. Germline CDR1 reads MNHEY; CDR2 reads SMNVEV (reference sequence). The CDR3 length is 13 residues.

The V and J genes are TRBV28 and TRBJ2-2; D may be TRBD1 (5 bases). V lost 3 bases to trimming and J lost 3 bases, with 8 bases between them. The CDR3 runs to 14 residues. Germline CDR1 reads MDHEN; CDR2 reads SYDVKM. This CDR3 reads CASSFQGDTGELFF. The CDR3 bases are TGTGCCAGCAGTTTCCAAGGGGACACCGGGGAGCTGTTTTTT. The whole variable domain, remainder taken from reference TRBV28 and TRBJ2-2, is DVKVTQSSRYLVKRTGEKVFLECVQDMDHENMFWYRQDPGLGLRLIYFSYDVKMKEKGDIPEGYSVSREKKERFSLILESASTNQTSMYLCASSFQGDTGELFFGEGSRLTVL.

This rearrangement joins TRBV20-1 to TRBJ2-7, with 8 bases matching TRBD1. The germline gives CDR1 DFQATT, CDR2 SNEGSKA (reference sequence). Trimming at V came to 5 bases and at J to 5 bases, leaving 2 bases not matched to a gene. The CDR3 covers 11 residues. CDR3 loop: CSAQGAHEQYF. DNA for the CDR3: TGCAGTGCTCAGGGGGCCCACGAGCAGTACTTC.

The genes are TRBV4-2 and TRBJ2-3, with D uncertain. The CDR3 contains 16 residues. Trimming removed 0 bases at V and 6 bases at J, with 16 bases between. Germline V gene data show CDR1 as LGHNA and CDR2 as YNFKEQ. The CDR3 region is CASSQDWSRSLDTQYF. The DNA of the CDR3 is TGTGCCAGCAGCCAAGATTGGTCTCGGAGCCTCGATACGCAGTATTTT.

The rearrangement joins TRBV5-1 to TRBJ2-3, with D hard to call. CDR1 is SGHRS and CDR2 is YFSETQ in the germline V gene. The CDR3 totals 13 residues. The V end was cut by 4 bases, the J end by 6 bases, with 12 bases between. CDR3 residues: CASSLVGMDTQYF. CDR3 DNA sequence: TGCGCCAGCAGCCTGGTGGGGATGGATACGCAGTATTTT.

V and J are TRBV19 and TRBJ2-3; D is undetermined. In germline, CDR1 is LNHDA, CDR2 SQIVND (reference sequence). The CDR3 covers 15 residues. The germline V and J ends were trimmed by 2 bases and 0 bases, with 9 bases remaining between them. The DNA of the CDR3 is TGTGCCAGTAGTATAATTACGACTAGCACAGATACGCAGTATTTT. This encodes CASSIITTSTDTQYF.

This chain connects TRBV4-1 to TRBJ1-5; 8 nucleotides align to TRBD1. The J segment lost 1 base and the V segment lost 4 bases, leaving 6 bases of the junction unmatched. Germline values: CDR1 MGHRA, CDR2 YSYEKL. The length of the CDR3 is 16 residues. The CDR3 reads CASSLQGAGSNQPQHF. As DNA, the CDR3 is TGCGCCAGCAGCCTTCAGGGGGCTGGAAGCAATCAGCCCCAGCATTTT.

This clone has only one observation. V usage is TRBV7-6 and J usage is TRBJ2-5; TRBD2 matches at 9 bases. This CDR3 region has 14 residues. Unmatched junction bases numbered 4, after V lost 5 bases and J lost 3 bases. CDR1 SGHVS and CDR2 FNYEAQ come from the germline V gene. CDR3 sequence (DNA): TGTGCCAGCAGCCGTGGGACTAGCAAAGAGACCCAGTACTTC. This sequence encodes CASSRGTSKETQYF.

This chain uses TRBV4-3 with TRBJ1-2; possible D gene TRBD1, 5 bases. Germline-derived CDR1 and CDR2 are LGHNA and YSLEER. This CDR3 is 15 amino acids long. V lost 4 bases and J lost 6, with 18 bases in between. CDR3 protein: CASSPQITRDDGYTF. The CDR3 bases are TGCGCCAGCAGCCCGCAAATAACGAGGGACGATGGCTACACCTTC.

The J gene is TRBJ2-5, the V gene TRBV4-2; 11 nucleotides match TRBD2. CDR1 is LGHNA, CDR2 YNFKEQ, per germline. V was pared by 0 bases and J by 4 bases, with 13 bases of the junction left unmatched. The CDR3 extends over 19 amino acids. The CDR3 reads CASSQDDRTSGGSGETQYF. The DNA of the CDR3 is TGTGCCAGCAGCCAAGACGATCGTACTAGCGGGGGTTCGGGAGAGACCCAGTACTTC.